A selection of T cell receptor beta chains follows, all from one sample in a study of T cells in Graves' hyperthyroidism and ophthalmopathy. TCRdb fed the multiplex PCR reads into MiXCR, producing one record per CDR3 protein. This sample yields around 500,000 distinct CDR3 sequences, of which about 15% are seen a single time; 25% to 30% belongs to the top ten. The sequencing input was blood. The receptors derive from a woman in her thirties with Graves' ophthalmopathy. The CDR3 runs from the conserved cysteine through the conserved F or W. Fields, in order: clone size, D gene, V gene, J gene, CDR3 protein, CDR3 DNA. D genes are given only for firm matches. Clone size is stated in some rows and not others, as once, few, many or a class when expanded.

clone_size: many
d_call: TRBD2
v_call: TRBV5-1
j_call: TRBJ2-1
cdr3_aa: CASSLTSGRALINEQFF
cdr3_nt: TGCGCCAGCAGCTTGACTAGCGGGAGGGCCTTGATCAATGAGCAGTTCTTC

clone_size: many
d_call: TRBD2
v_call: TRBV18
j_call: TRBJ2-5
cdr3_aa: CASSTAGVQETQYF
cdr3_nt: TGTGCCAGCTCAACGGCGGGAGTCCAAGAGACCCAGTACTTC

clone_size: few
d_call: TRBD1
v_call: TRBV6-1
j_call: TRBJ2-7
cdr3_aa: CASSPEGQWTGMYEQYF
cdr3_nt: TGTGCCAGCAGCCCTGAGGGTCAGTGGACAGGGATGTACGAGCAGTACTTC

clone_size: few
d_call: NA
v_call: TRBV6-5
j_call: TRBJ1-1
cdr3_aa: CASSYSPPTSNTEAFF
cdr3_nt: TGTGCCAGCAGTTACTCTCCACCGACATCTAACACTGAAGCTTTCTTT

clone_size: NA
d_call: TRBD1
v_call: TRBV5-1
j_call: TRBJ2-5
cdr3_aa: CASRDRVRIETQYF
cdr3_nt: TGCGCCAGTCGAGACAGGGTTAGGATCGAGACCCAGTACTTC

clone_size: NA
d_call: TRBD2
v_call: TRBV6-1
j_call: TRBJ2-7
cdr3_aa: CASSRGGAGERSYEQYF
cdr3_nt: TGTGCCAGCAGCCGGGGGGGAGCGGGAGAGCGGTCCTACGAGCAGTACTTC

clone_size: many
d_call: NA
v_call: TRBV6-2/TRBV6-3
j_call: TRBJ2-1
cdr3_aa: CASSYPVSGSSYNEQFF
cdr3_nt: TGTGCCAGCAGTTATCCCGTGAGTGGGAGCTCCTACAATGAGCAGTTCTTC

clone_size: few
d_call: NA
v_call: TRBV28
j_call: TRBJ2-7
cdr3_aa: CASSSPRRRTGEQYF
cdr3_nt: TGTGCCAGCAGTTCCCCACGACGGAGAACGGGGGAGCAGTACTTC

clone_size: NA
d_call: TRBD2
v_call: TRBV19
j_call: TRBJ2-2
cdr3_aa: CASSGGTSGRATGELFF
cdr3_nt: TGTGCCAGTAGTGGCGGGACTAGCGGGAGGGCAACCGGGGAGCTGTTTTTT

clone_size: many
d_call: NA
v_call: TRBV5-1
j_call: TRBJ2-5
cdr3_aa: CASSLNEPPETQYF
cdr3_nt: TGCGCCAGCAGCTTGAATGAGCCCCCAGAGACCCAGTACTTC

clone_size: NA
d_call: NA
v_call: TRBV7-2
j_call: TRBJ2-1
cdr3_aa: CASSFLDSEQFF
cdr3_nt: TGTGCCAGCAGCTTCCTAGATTCTGAGCAGTTCTTC

clone_size: many
d_call: NA
v_call: TRBV27
j_call: TRBJ2-1
cdr3_aa: CASSFRGGNEQFF
cdr3_nt: TGTGCCAGCAGTTTCAGGGGGGGTAATGAGCAGTTCTTC

clone_size: many
d_call: NA
v_call: TRBV18
j_call: TRBJ2-5
cdr3_aa: CASSPWTENQETQYF
cdr3_nt: TGTGCCAGCTCACCTTGGACAGAAAATCAAGAGACCCAGTACTTC

clone_size: NA
d_call: TRBD1
v_call: TRBV5-1
j_call: TRBJ1-1
cdr3_aa: CASSLRGTGITEAFF
cdr3_nt: TGCGCCAGCAGCCTACGCGGGACAGGGATCACTGAAGCTTTCTTT

clone_size: few
d_call: TRBD2
v_call: TRBV7-2
j_call: TRBJ2-1
cdr3_aa: CASSLSLAGEQFF
cdr3_nt: TGTGCCAGCAGCTTATCCTTAGCGGGAGAGCAGTTCTTC

clone_size: many
d_call: TRBD2
v_call: TRBV7-9
j_call: TRBJ2-3
cdr3_aa: CATEELAGDPADTQYF
cdr3_nt: TGTGCCACCGAGGAACTAGCGGGAGATCCGGCAGATACGCAGTATTTT

clone_size: many
d_call: NA
v_call: TRBV2
j_call: TRBJ2-7
cdr3_aa: CATQERSYEQYF
cdr3_nt: TGTGCGACCCAGGAACGCTCCTACGAGCAGTACTTC

clone_size: NA
d_call: TRBD2
v_call: TRBV5-4
j_call: TRBJ2-7
cdr3_aa: CASSFRGREWEQYF
cdr3_nt: TGTGCCAGCAGCTTTCGCGGGAGGGAGTGGGAGCAGTACTTC

clone_size: many
d_call: TRBD1
v_call: TRBV28
j_call: TRBJ2-4
cdr3_aa: CASSYGQGLAKNIQYF
cdr3_nt: TGTGCCAGCAGCTATGGACAGGGGTTAGCCAAAAACATTCAGTACTTC

clone_size: many
d_call: TRBD2
v_call: TRBV6-5
j_call: TRBJ2-3
cdr3_aa: CASSYVLAGPDTQYF
cdr3_nt: TGTGCCAGCAGTTACGTACTAGCGGGACCAGATACGCAGTATTTT

clone_size: many
d_call: NA
v_call: TRBV3-1
j_call: TRBJ1-3
cdr3_aa: CASSQAGAGNTIYF
cdr3_nt: TGTGCCAGCAGCCAAGCGGGGGCCGGAAACACCATATATTTT

clone_size: few
d_call: NA
v_call: TRBV27
j_call: TRBJ1-2
cdr3_aa: CASSFPERGANYGYTF
cdr3_nt: TGTGCCAGCAGTTTCCCCGAACGGGGGGCGAACTATGGCTACACCTTC

clone_size: few
d_call: NA
v_call: TRBV6-1
j_call: TRBJ1-3
cdr3_aa: CASSPGTRGNTIYF
cdr3_nt: TGTGCCAGCAGCCCCGGGACAAGAGGAAACACCATATATTTT

clone_size: NA
d_call: NA
v_call: TRBV29-1
j_call: TRBJ2-3
cdr3_aa: CSVTGTLDMQYF
cdr3_nt: TGCAGCGTAACAGGGACCCTTGATATGCAGTATTTT

clone_size: NA
d_call: NA
v_call: TRBV28
j_call: TRBJ1-6
cdr3_aa: CASRGTPRTSPLRF
cdr3_nt: TGTGCCAGCAGGGGTACCCCCCGAACCTCACCCCTCCGCTTT

clone_size: NA
d_call: NA
v_call: TRBV7-9
j_call: TRBJ2-3
cdr3_aa: CASSREYTQYF
cdr3_nt: TGTGCCAGCAGCCGGGAGTACACGCAGTATTTT

clone_size: many
d_call: TRBD2
v_call: TRBV7-9
j_call: TRBJ2-7
cdr3_aa: CASSLGASGYYTYEQYF
cdr3_nt: TGTGCCAGCAGCTTAGGGGCTAGCGGGTACTATACCTACGAGCAGTACTTC

clone_size: NA
d_call: NA
v_call: TRBV5-8
j_call: TRBJ1-5
cdr3_aa: CASSLSNRLTSQHF
cdr3_nt: TGTGCCAGCAGCTTGTCTAACAGGTTGACGTCCCAGCATTTT

clone_size: few
d_call: NA
v_call: TRBV6-1
j_call: TRBJ1-5
cdr3_aa: CASIKQGSNQPQHF
cdr3_nt: TGTGCCAGCATCAAACAGGGTAGCAATCAGCCCCAGCATTTT

clone_size: many
d_call: TRBD2
v_call: TRBV6-1
j_call: TRBJ2-1
cdr3_aa: CASSSMTSGTGYNEQFF
cdr3_nt: TGTGCCAGCAGTTCCATGACTAGCGGGACGGGGTACAATGAGCAGTTCTTC

clone_size: NA
d_call: NA
v_call: TRBV27
j_call: TRBJ2-2
cdr3_aa: CASSVSGRNAGELFF
cdr3_nt: TGTGCCAGCAGTGTCTCAGGGAGGAACGCCGGGGAGCTGTTTTTT

clone_size: NA
d_call: NA
v_call: TRBV27
j_call: TRBJ1-1
cdr3_aa: CASSSLFATEAFF
cdr3_nt: TGTGCCAGCAGTTCGCTGTTTGCCACTGAAGCTTTCTTT

clone_size: few
d_call: TRBD2
v_call: TRBV6-2/TRBV6-3
j_call: TRBJ2-1
cdr3_aa: CASSRGTSGTRNNEQFF
cdr3_nt: TGTGCCAGCAGCCGCGGGACTAGCGGGACACGCAACAATGAGCAGTTCTTC

clone_size: NA
d_call: NA
v_call: TRBV30
j_call: TRBJ1-2
cdr3_aa: CAWSDVYGYTF
cdr3_nt: TGTGCCTGGAGTGATGTCTATGGCTACACCTTC

clone_size: many
d_call: TRBD1
v_call: TRBV6-1
j_call: TRBJ1-4
cdr3_aa: CASSYEGQGMEKLFF
cdr3_nt: TGTGCCAGCAGTTATGAGGGACAGGGGATGGAAAAACTGTTTTTT

clone_size: many
d_call: TRBD2
v_call: TRBV7-2
j_call: TRBJ2-1
cdr3_aa: CASSLRGLAVIPNEQFF
cdr3_nt: TGTGCCAGCAGCTTACGGGGACTAGCGGTGATTCCCAATGAGCAGTTCTTC

clone_size: many
d_call: NA
v_call: TRBV6-6
j_call: TRBJ2-5
cdr3_aa: CASSYSGGLETQYF
cdr3_nt: TGTGCCAGCAGTTACTCTGGGGGGCTCGAGACCCAGTACTTC

clone_size: few
d_call: TRBD1
v_call: TRBV19
j_call: TRBJ2-1
cdr3_aa: CASRTGVSEQFF
cdr3_nt: TGTGCCAGTAGAACAGGGGTTAGTGAGCAGTTCTTC